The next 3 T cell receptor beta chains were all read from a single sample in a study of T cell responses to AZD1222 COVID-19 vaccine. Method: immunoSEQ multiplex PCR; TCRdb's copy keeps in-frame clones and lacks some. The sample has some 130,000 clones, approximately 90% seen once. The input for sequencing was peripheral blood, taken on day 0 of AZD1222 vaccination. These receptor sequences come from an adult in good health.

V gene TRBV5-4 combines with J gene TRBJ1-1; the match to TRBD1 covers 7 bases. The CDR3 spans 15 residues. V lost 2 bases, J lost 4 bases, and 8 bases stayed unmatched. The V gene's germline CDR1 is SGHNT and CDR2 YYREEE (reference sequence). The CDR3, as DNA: TGTGCCAGCAGCTTCCAAGACAGGGATGGCACTGAAGCTTTCTTT. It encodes CASSFQDRDGTEAFF.

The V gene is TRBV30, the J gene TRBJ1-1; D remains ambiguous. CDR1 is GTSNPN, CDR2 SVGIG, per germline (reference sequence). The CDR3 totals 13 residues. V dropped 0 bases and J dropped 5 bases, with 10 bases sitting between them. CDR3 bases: TGTGCCTGGAGTGTGACCAGGCGGACTGAAGCTTTCTTT. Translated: CAWSVTRRTEAFF.

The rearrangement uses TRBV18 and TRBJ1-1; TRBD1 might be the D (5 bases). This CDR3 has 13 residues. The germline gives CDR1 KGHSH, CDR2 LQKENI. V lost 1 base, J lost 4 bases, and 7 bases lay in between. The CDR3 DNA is TGTGCCAGCTCACCACAGGGACGCACTGAAGCTTTCTTT. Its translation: CASSPQGRTEAFF.